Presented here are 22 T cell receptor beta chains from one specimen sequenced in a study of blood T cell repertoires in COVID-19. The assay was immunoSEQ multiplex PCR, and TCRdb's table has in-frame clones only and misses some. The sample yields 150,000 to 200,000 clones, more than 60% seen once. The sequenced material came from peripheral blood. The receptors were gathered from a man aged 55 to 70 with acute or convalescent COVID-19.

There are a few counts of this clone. In DNA form, the CDR3 reads TGTGCCAGCAGCCCGTCGACAGCCTACTATGGCTACACCTTC. Translating gives CASSPSTAYYGYTF. This chain connects TRBV7-9 to TRBJ1-2; weak D call: TRBD1 (5 bases). Germline lookup yields CDR1 SEHNR and CDR2 FQNEAQ (reference sequence). The CDR3 is made up of 14 amino acids. V gave up 5 bases and J gave up 3 bases, with 13 bases separating them.

CDR3 amino acids: CASTRGENTEAFF. CDR3 DNA: TGTGCCAGCACGCGGGGGGAGAACACTGAAGCTTTCTTT. This chain uses TRBV2 with TRBJ1-1; D perhaps matches TRBD1 (5 bases). Germline V gene data show CDR1 as SNHLY and CDR2 as FYNNEI. The germline V and J ends were trimmed by 7 bases and 1 base, with 10 bases remaining between them. The CDR3 runs to 13 residues.

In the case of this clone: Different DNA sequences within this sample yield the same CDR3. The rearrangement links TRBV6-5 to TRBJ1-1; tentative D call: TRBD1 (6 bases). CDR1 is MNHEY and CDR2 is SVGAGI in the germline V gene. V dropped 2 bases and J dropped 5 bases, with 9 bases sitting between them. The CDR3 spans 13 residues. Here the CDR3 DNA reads TGTGCCAGCAGTTACGGGCAGGGGACTGAAGCTTTCTTT. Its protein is CASSYGQGTEAFF.

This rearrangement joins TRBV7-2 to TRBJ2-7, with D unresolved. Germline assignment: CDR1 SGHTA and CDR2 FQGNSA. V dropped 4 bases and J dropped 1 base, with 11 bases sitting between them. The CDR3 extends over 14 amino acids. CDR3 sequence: CASSSRPLSYEQYF. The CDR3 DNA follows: TGTGCCAGCAGCTCGCGGCCCCTATCCTACGAGCAGTACTTC.

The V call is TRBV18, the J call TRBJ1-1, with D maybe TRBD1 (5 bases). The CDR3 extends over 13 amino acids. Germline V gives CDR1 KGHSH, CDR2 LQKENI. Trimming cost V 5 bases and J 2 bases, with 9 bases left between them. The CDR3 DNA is TGTGCCAGCTCATCCGACAGAAACACTGAAGCTTTCTTT. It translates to CASSSDRNTEAFF. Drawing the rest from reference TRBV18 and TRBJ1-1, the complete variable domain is NAGVMQNPRHLVRRRGQEARLRCSPMKGHSHVYWYRQLPEEGLKFMVYLQKENIIDESGMPKERFSAEFPKEGPSILRIQQVVRGDSAAYFCASSSDRNTEAFFGQGTRLTVV.

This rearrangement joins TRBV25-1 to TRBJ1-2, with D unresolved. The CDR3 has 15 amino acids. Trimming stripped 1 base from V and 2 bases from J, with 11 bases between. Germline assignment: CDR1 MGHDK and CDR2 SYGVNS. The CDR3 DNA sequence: TGTGCCAGCAGTGAATTACGGGGTCTAAACTATGGCTACACCTTC. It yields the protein CASSELRGLNYGYTF.

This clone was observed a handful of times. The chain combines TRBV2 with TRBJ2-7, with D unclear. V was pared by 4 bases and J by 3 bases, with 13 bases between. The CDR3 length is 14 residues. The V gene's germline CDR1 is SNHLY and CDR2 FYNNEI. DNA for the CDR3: TGTGCCAGCAGTGTGAGGCAGTCCTTCTACGAGCAGTACTTC. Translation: CASSVRQSFYEQYF.

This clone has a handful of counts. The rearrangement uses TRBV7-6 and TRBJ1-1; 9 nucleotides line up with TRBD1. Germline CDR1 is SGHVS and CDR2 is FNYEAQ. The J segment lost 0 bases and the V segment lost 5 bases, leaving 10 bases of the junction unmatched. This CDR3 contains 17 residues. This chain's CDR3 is CASSPGTGRTMNTEAFF. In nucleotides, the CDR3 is TGTGCCAGCAGCCCCGGGACAGGGCGGACCATGAACACTGAAGCTTTCTTT.

CDR3 in amino acids: CASRGLKDRGSSYEQYF. CDR3 nucleotides: TGTGCCAGCAGAGGACTAAAGGACAGGGGTTCCTCCTACGAGCAGTACTTC. The rearrangement joins TRBV5-4 to TRBJ2-7; 9 bases fit TRBD1. This CDR3 has 17 amino acids. The germline CDR1 and CDR2 sequences are SGHNT and YYREEE (reference sequence). Trimming removed 5 bases from V and 0 bases from J; junction bases left unmatched: 12.

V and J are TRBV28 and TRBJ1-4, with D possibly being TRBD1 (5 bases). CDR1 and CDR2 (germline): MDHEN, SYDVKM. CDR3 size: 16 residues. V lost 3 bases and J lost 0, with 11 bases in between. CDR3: CASSLVETATNEKLFF. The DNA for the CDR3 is TGTGCCAGCAGTTTGGTGGAGACAGCAACTAATGAAAAACTGTTTTTT. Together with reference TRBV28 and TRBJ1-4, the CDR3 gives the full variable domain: DVKVTQSSRYLVKRTGEKVFLECVQDMDHENMFWYRQDPGLGLRLIYFSYDVKMKEKGDIPEGYSVSREKKERFSLILESASTNQTSMYLCASSLVETATNEKLFFGSGTQLSVL.

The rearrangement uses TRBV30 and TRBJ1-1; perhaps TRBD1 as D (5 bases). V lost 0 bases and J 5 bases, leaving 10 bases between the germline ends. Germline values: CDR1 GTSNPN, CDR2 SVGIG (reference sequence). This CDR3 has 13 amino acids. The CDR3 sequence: CAWSVKGVTEAFF. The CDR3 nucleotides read TGTGCCTGGAGTGTCAAAGGGGTTACTGAAGCTTTCTTT. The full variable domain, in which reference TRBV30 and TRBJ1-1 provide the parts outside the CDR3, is SQTIHQWPATLVQPVGSPLSLECTVEGTSNPNLYWYRQAAGRGLQLLFYSVGIGQISSEVPQNLSASRPQDRQFILSSKKLLLSDSGFYLCAWSVKGVTEAFFGQGTRLTVV.

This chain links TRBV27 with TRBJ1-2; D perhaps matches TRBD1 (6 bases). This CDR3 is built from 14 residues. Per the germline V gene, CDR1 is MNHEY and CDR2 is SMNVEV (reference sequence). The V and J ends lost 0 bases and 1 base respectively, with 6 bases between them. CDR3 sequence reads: CASSLSQGNYGYTF. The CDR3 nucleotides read TGTGCCAGCAGTTTATCACAGGGTAACTATGGCTACACCTTC.

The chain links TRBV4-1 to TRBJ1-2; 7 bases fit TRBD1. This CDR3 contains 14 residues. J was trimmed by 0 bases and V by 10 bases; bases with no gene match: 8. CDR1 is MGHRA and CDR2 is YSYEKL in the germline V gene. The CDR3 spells CATQGVTSNYGYTF. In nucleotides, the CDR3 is TGCGCCACCCAGGGGGTTACCTCTAACTATGGCTACACCTTC.

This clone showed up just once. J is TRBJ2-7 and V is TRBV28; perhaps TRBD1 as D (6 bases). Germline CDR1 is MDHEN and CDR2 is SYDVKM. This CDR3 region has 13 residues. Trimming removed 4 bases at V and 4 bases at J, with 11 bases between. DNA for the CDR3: TGTGCCAGCAGTTGGGACACGGGTTACGAGCAGTACTTC. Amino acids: CASSWDTGYEQYF.

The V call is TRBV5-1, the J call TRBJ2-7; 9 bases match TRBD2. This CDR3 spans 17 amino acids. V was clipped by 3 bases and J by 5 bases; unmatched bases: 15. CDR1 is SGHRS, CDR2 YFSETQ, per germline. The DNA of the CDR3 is TGCGCCAGCAGCTCCACACCCCGGTCTAGCGGGGTTCACGAGCAGTACTTC. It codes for CASSSTPRSSGVHEQYF.

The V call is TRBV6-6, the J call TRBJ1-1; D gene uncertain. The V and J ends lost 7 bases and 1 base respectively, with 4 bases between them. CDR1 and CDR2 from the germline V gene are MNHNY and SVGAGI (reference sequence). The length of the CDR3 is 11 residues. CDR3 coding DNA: TGTGCCAGCAACGGGAACACTGAAGCTTTCTTT. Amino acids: CASNGNTEAFF.

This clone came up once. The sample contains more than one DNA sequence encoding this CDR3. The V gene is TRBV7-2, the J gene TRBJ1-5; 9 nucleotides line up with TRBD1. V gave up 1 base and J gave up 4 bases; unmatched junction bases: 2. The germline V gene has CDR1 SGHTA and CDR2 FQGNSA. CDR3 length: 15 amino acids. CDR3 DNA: TGTGCCAGCAGCTTAGGGGGGACAGGGAATCAGCCCCAGCATTTT. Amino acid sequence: CASSLGGTGNQPQHF.

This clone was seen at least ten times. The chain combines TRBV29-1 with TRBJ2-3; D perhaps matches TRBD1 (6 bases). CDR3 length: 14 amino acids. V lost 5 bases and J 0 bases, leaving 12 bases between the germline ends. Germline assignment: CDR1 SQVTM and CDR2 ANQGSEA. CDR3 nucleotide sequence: TGCAGCGTTCTGGGGACATTTAGCACAGATACGCAGTATTTT. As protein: CSVLGTFSTDTQYF.

CDR3: CASTPPESRGNAEAFF. CDR3 bases: TGTGCCAGCACCCCTCCGGAGAGCCGGGGGAATGCTGAAGCTTTCTTT. This sequence joins TRBV13 and TRBJ1-1, with D possibly being TRBD1 (5 bases). The ends were cut back, 7 bases at V and 6 bases at J, with 24 bases in the middle. Germline V gives CDR1 PRHDT, CDR2 FYEKMQ (reference sequence). The CDR3 spans 16 residues.

CDR3 protein: CATSDPGALTGELFF. CDR3 nucleotides: TGTGCCACCAGTGATCCAGGGGCCTTAACCGGGGAGCTGTTTTTT. The J gene is TRBJ2-2, the V gene TRBV24-1, with D perhaps matching TRBD1 (6 bases). This CDR3 has 15 amino acids. CDR1 and CDR2 from the germline V gene are KGHDR and SFDVKD. Trimming pared 3 bases from V and 5 bases from J, leaving 12 bases between.

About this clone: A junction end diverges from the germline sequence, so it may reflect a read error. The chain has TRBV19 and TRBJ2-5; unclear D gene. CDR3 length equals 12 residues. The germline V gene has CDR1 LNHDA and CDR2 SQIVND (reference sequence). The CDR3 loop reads CASSIGGEAQYF. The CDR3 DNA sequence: TGTGCCAGTAGTATAGGCGGAGAGGCCCAGTACTTC.

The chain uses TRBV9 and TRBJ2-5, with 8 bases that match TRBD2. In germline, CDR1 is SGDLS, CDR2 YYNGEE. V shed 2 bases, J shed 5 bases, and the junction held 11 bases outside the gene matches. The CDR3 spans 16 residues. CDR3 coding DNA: TGTGCCAGCAGCGTGGGGATTGCGGGGGGCAGGGAGACCCAGTACTTC. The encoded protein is CASSVGIAGGRETQYF. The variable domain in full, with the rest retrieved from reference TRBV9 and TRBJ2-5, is DSGVTQTPKHLITATGQRVTLRCSPRSGDLSVYWYQQSLDQGLQFLIQYYNGEERAKGNILERFSAQQFPDLHSELNLSSLELGDSALYFCASSVGIAGGRETQYFGPGTRLLVL.